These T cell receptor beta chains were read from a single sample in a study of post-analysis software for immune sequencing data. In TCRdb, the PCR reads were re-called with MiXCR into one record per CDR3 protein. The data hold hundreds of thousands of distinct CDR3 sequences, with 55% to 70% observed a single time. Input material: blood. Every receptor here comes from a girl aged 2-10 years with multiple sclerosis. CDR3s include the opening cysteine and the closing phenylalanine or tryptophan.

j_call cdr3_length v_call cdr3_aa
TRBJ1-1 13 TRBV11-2 CASSWHQDTEAFF
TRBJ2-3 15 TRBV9 CASSVSGLARDTQYF
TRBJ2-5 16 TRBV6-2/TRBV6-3 CASSYLAGGLRETQYF
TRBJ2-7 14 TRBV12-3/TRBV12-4 CASSAGTGGREQYF
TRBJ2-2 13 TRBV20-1 CSAGSYSTGELFF
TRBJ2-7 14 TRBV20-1 CSAPGTAPLAEQYF
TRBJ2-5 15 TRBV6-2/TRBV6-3 CASSYEGHLLGTQYF
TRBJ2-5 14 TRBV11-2 CASRGAGGLETQYF
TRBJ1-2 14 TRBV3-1 CASSHRGAGYGYTF
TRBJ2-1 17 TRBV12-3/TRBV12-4 CASSTRLAGGPYNEQFF
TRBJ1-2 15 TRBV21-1 CASSKVHDVNGGYTF
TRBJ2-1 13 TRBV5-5 CASSLERRNNQFF
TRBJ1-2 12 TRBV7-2 CASSSQPYGYTF
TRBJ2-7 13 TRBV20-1 CSASHSRSNEQYF
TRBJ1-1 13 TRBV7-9 CASSFDTFTEAFF
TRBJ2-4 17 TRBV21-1 CASSKVGGGLAKNIQYF
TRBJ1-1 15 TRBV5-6 CASSLGWTLNTEAFF
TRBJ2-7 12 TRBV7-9 CASSLGAVEQYF
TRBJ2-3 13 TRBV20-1 CSARAGSGDTQYF
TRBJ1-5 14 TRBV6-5 CASSPLTQDQPQHF
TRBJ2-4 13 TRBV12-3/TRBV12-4 CASREAGEHIQYF
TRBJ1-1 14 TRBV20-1 CSARDQPLPTEAFF
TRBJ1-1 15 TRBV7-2 CASSLTRVRNTEAFF
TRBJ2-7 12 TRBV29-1 CSVSGDGETQYF